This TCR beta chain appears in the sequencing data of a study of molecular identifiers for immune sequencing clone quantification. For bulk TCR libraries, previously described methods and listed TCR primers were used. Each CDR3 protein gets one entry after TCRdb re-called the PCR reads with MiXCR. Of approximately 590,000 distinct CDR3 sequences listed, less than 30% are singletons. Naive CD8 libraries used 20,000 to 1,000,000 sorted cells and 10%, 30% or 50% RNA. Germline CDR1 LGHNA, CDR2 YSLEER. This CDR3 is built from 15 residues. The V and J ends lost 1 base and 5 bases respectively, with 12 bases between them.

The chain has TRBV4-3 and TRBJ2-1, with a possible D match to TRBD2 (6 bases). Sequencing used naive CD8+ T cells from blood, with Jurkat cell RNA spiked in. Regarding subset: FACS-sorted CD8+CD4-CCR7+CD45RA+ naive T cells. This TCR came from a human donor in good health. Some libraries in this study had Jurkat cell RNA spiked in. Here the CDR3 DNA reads TGCGCCAGCAGCCAAGGAAGGGAGGTTGACAATGAGCAGTTCTTC. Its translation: CASSQGREVDNEQFF.